This T cell receptor (beta chain) was identified in a study of blood T cell repertoires in COVID-19 (dated by TCRdb to the early 2020s). About the investigation overall: Collaborator samples came from the United States, Italy and Spain and covered acute and convalescent phases of COVID-19. The material from the prospective study consisted of cDNA or gDNA derived from T cells, B-cell-depleted T cells, or PBMCs. The dataset comprised deeply sampled blood TCRbeta repertoires from subjects exposed to, actively infected with, or recovered from COVID-19. The repertoires were released in a freely available public database intended as a resource for research on the immune response to SARS-CoV-2. Samples were obtained from the ongoing ImmuneRACE study (first 160 participants) and from 1,254 subjects provided by 6 global collaborators. The sample metadata nearly always contained a de-identified subject ID, COVID-19 status, age in years and sex. Where available, HLA class I and class II types were taken from metadata supplied by the sample provider and were not determined by assay-based typing. Points the paper makes about the study in general: How much clinical and demographic metadata was included differed by source and by participant, and the metadata was provided uncurated.

TCRbeta CDR3 regions were amplified from genomic DNA using the immunoSEQ Assay, a bias-controlled multiplex PCR. In the source study's methods: The number of nucleated cells in each sample was estimated from the amplification of reference gene primers within the assay. To quantify the absolute abundance of each unique TCRbeta CDR3 rearrangement, sequence reads were collapsed and filtered. For each sample, productive Simpson clonality was calculated as the square root of Simpson's diversity index across productive rearrangements. The table was pulled from immuneACCESS by TCRdb, which kept in-frame rearrangements only. Such tables lose some clones; where checked, under half of the loss comes from unresolved V genes, and the rest has no known cause. The V and J calls and clone size are taken from that table; D and trimming were inferred from the DNA. The sample table shows hundreds of thousands of clones, and approximately 90% are seen once. The ten biggest clones cover approximately 9.8% of the sample.

In the germline V gene, CDR1 corresponds to SGDLS and CDR2 to YYNGEE. Unmatched junction bases come to 5, with V trimmed by 4 bases and J by 0 bases. From the cysteine through the phenylalanine, the CDR3 covers 16 amino acids. Only the CDR3 portion is preserved as DNA: 48 bases, with reading frame beginning at the first base. A note on this clone: Its antigen specificity is not known. One base away there is no much larger clone; base qualities are not given.

Participants in the prospective study were aged about 18 to 95 years, lived in 20 to 25 United States geographic areas, and enrolled through a virtual design. Cohort assignment in the prospective study relied on participant-reported clinical history from a screening survey and a study questionnaire. For ImmuneRACE Cohort 3, a participant was defined as recovered based on two consecutive negative NP/OP PCR tests, clearance by a healthcare professional, or resolution of symptoms. In the prospective study, mobile phlebotomists collected whole blood, serum and a nasopharyngeal or oropharyngeal swab from each participant. Prospective study participants could optionally give additional blood draws and questionnaires over an approximately two-month period. Before DNA extraction, blood samples from the prospective study were shipped at room temperature or frozen.

This TCR derives from a woman in her thirties or forties who had recovered from COVID-19. The sequenced material came from PBMCs or T cells enriched from blood (not recorded which). The chain is assembled from TRBV9 and TRBJ1-5; 9 bases in between match TRBD1. The DNA reads TGTGCCAGCAGCTTCCGACAGGGGGTTAGCAATCAGCCCCAGCATTTT. This yields the protein CASSFRQGVSNQPQHF.